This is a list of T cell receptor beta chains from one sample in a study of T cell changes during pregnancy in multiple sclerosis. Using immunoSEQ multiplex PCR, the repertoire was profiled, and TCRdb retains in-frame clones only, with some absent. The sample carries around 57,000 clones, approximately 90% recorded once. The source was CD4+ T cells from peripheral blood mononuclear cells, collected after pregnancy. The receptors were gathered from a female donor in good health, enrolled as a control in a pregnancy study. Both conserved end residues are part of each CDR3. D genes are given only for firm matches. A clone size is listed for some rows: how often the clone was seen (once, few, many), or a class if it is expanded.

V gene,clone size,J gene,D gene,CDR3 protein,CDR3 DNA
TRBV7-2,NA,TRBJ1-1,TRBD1,CASSKETGGEAFF,TGTGCCAGCAGCAAAGAAACAGGGGGTGAAGCTTTCTTT
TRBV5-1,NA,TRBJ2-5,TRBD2,CASSPTSGGSLGDF,TGCGCCAGCAGCCCCACTAGCGGGGGGTCCCTTGGGGACTTC
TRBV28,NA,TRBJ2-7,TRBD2,CASRPAGAPFEQYF,TGTGCCAGCAGACCAGCGGGGGCACCCTTCGAGCAGTACTTC
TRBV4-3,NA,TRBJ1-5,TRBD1,CASSRGTGGGNQPQHF,TGCGCCAGCAGCCGGGGGACAGGGGGCGGCAATCAGCCCCAGCATTTT
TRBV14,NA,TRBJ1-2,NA,CASSQGRFYGYTF,TGTGCCAGCAGCCAAGGGCGGTTCTATGGCTACACCTTC
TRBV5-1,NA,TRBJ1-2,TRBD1,CASSLGGQATNYGYTF,TGCGCCAGCAGCTTGGGGGGACAGGCAACTAACTATGGCTACACCTTC
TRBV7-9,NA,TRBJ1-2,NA,CASSLGGKAEGYTF,TGTGCCAGCAGCTTGGGCGGGAAGGCTGAAGGGTACACCTTC
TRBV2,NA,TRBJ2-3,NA,CASRIEWQGQYF,TGTGCCAGCAGAATCGAGTGGCAGGGGCAGTATTTT
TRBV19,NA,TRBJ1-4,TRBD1,CASSYRTGQMTEKLFF,TGTGCCAGTAGCTACCGAACGGGACAGATGACTGAAAAACTGTTTTTT
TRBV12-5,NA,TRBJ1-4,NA,CASGLADRTVNGEKLFF,TGTGCTAGTGGTTTGGCAGACAGGACGGTAAATGGTGAAAAACTGTTTTTT
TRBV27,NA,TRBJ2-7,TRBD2,CASSLRLVAGGPTYEQYF,TGTGCCAGCAGTTTACGACTCGTAGCGGGGGGGCCCACCTACGAGCAGTACTTC
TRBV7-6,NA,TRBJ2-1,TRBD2,CASSLTGGGYNEQFF,TGTGCCAGCAGCTTAACGGGGGGGGGCTACAATGAGCAGTTCTTC
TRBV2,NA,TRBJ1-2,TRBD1,CASKRGTGGRNYGYTF,TGTGCCAGCAAAAGAGGGACAGGGGGTCGAAACTATGGCTACACCTTC
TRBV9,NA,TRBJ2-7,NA,CASSPTVALRGYEQYF,TGTGCCAGCAGCCCGACGGTGGCCCTAAGAGGCTACGAGCAGTACTTC
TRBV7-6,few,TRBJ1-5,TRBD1,CASSLKQGNQPQHF,TGTGCCAGCAGCTTGAAACAGGGGAATCAGCCCCAGCATTTT
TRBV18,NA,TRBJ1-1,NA,CASSPAGMNTEAFF,TGTGCCAGCTCACCGGCAGGGATGAACACTGAAGCTTTCTTT
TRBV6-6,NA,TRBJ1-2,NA,CASSKGDFNYGYTF,TGTGCCAGCAGTAAAGGGGACTTTAACTATGGCTACACCTTC
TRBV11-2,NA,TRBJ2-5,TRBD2,CASSPRGLGFGPQETQYF,TGTGCCAGCAGCCCGAGGGGACTAGGCTTTGGGCCTCAAGAGACCCAGTACTTC
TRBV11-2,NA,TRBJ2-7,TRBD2,CASSFTSGVYEQYF,TGTGCCAGCAGCTTTACTAGCGGGGTTTACGAGCAGTACTTC
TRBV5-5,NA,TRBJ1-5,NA,CASSLSQNSNQPQHF,TGTGCCAGCAGCTTGAGTCAGAATAGCAATCAGCCCCAGCATTTT
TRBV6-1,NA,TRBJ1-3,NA,CASSEGTGRNTIYF,TGTGCCAGCAGTGAAGGAACAGGGCGAAACACCATATATTTT
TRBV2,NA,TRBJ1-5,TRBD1,CASRREPGTGDFNQPQHF,TGTGCCAGCAGACGGGAACCCGGGACAGGGGACTTCAATCAGCCCCAGCATTTT
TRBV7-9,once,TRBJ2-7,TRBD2,CASKTSGASYEQYF,TGTGCCAGCAAAACTAGCGGGGCCTCCTACGAGCAGTACTTC
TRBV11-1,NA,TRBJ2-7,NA,CASSLGGLPPYEQYF,TGTGCCAGCAGCTTAGGGGGGCTCCCACCCTACGAGCAGTACTTC
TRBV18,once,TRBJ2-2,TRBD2,CASSPFTGGGSAGELFF,TGTGCCAGCTCACCATTCACTGGCGGGGGATCGGCCGGGGAGCTGTTTTTT
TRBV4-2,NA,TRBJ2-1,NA,CASSSTSGYNEQFF,TGTGCCAGCAGCTCGACATCGGGATACAATGAGCAGTTCTTC
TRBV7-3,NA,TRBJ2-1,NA,CASSLLGGDDRNEQFF,TGTGCCAGCAGCTTATTAGGCGGGGACGATAGGAATGAGCAGTTCTTC
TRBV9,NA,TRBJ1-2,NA,CASSLTGLNGYTF,TGTGCCAGCAGCCTAACAGGGCTCAATGGCTACACCTTC
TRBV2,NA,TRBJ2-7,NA,CASTAGQAHSYEQYF,TGTGCCAGCACGGCGGGGCAGGCCCACTCCTACGAGCAGTACTTC
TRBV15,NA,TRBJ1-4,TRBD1,CATSSMDRVGEKLFF,TGTGCCACCAGCTCCATGGACAGGGTCGGTGAAAAACTGTTTTTT
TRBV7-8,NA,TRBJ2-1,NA,CASSLLVTEQFF,TGTGCCAGCAGCTTATTAGTAACCGAGCAGTTCTTC
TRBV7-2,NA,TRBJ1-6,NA,CASSSATRPNSPLHF,TGTGCCAGCAGCTCCGCGACAAGGCCCAATTCACCCCTCCACTTT
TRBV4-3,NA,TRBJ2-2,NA,CASSFQSHPNTGELFF,TGCGCCAGCAGCTTTCAGTCACATCCGAACACCGGGGAGCTGTTTTTT
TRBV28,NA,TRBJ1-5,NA,CASRLGGGPQHF,TGTGCCAGCAGGCTGGGAGGTGGGCCCCAGCATTTT
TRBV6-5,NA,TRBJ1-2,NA,CASSYLQANYGYTF,TGTGCCAGCAGTTACCTACAGGCTAACTATGGCTACACCTTC
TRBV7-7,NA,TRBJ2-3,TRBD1,CASSRDRGTDTQYF,TGTGCTAGCAGCCGGGACAGGGGCACAGATACGCAGTATTTT
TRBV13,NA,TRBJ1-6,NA,CASSLGRRANSPLHF,TGTGCCAGCAGCTTAGGGCGGCGCGCCAATTCACCCCTCCACTTT
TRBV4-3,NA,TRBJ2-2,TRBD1,CASSQEKGGRTGELFF,TGCGCCAGCAGCCAAGAAAAAGGGGGCCGGACCGGGGAGCTGTTTTTT
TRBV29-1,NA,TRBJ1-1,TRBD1,CSVGPAGQGNTEAFF,TGCAGCGTTGGCCCCGCGGGACAGGGGAACACTGAAGCTTTCTTT
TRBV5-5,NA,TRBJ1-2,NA,CASSSIGGGPKVGYTF,TGTGCCAGCAGCTCCATTGGAGGAGGCCCGAAGGTAGGCTACACCTTC
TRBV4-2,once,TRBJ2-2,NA,CASSQDSSPGELFF,TGTGCCAGCAGCCAAGACTCTAGTCCCGGGGAGCTGTTTTTT
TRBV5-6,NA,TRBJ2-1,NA,CASSLQGRSEQFF,TGTGCCAGCAGCTTACAGGGTCGTAGTGAGCAGTTCTTC
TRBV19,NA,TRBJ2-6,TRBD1,CASSLRDRGGSRANVLTF,TGTGCCAGTAGTCTAAGGGACAGGGGGGGGTCTCGGGCCAACGTCCTGACTTTC
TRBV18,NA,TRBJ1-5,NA,CASSPGQPNQPQHF,TGTGCCAGCTCGCCCGGACAGCCCAATCAGCCCCAGCATTTT
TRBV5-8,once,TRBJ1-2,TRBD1,CASSSYWGTGGLSYGYTF,TGTGCCAGCAGCTCCTATTGGGGGACAGGGGGGCTCTCCTATGGCTACACCTTC
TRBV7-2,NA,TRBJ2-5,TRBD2,CASSPEASGGAQYF,TGTGCCAGCAGCCCAGAGGCTAGCGGGGGGGCCCAGTACTTC